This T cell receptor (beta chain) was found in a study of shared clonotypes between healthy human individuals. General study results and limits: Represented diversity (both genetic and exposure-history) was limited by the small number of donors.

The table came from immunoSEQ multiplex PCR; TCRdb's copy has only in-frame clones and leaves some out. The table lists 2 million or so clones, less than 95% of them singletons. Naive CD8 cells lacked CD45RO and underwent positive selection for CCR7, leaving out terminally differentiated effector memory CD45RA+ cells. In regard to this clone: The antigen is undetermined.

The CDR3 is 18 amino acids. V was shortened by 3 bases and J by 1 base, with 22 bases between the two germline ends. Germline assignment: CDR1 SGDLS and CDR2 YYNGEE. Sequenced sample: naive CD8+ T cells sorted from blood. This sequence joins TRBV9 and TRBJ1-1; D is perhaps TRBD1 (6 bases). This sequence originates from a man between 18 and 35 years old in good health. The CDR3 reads CASSESPGEEGWNTEAFF. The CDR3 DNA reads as TGTGCCAGCAGCGAGAGCCCAGGGGAGGAGGGGTGGAACACTGAAGCTTTCTTT.